These 14 T cell receptor beta chains came from one sample sequenced in a study of early T cells in non-severe SARS-CoV-2 infection. TCRdb re-analysed the 5' RACE reads in MiXCR, keeping a single row per CDR3 protein. The sample consists of approximately 73,000 distinct CDR3 sequences, about 13% of them appearing once. Sequencing used whole blood. The receptors here all came from an adult who was a healthcare worker with PCR-confirmed SARS-CoV-2 infection or an uninfected control (not recorded which).

This clonotype was recorded many times. The chain carries TRBV11-2 and TRBJ2-7, with 9 bases fitting TRBD1. With V trimmed by 4 bases and J by 1 base, 5 bases remained unmatched. CDR3 length: 15 residues. CDR1 SGHAT and CDR2 FQNNGV come from the germline V gene. The chain's CDR3 is CASSSGQGRSYEQYF. CDR3 DNA: TGTGCCAGCAGCTCCGGACAGGGGAGGTCCTACGAGCAGTACTTC.

Many counts were recorded for this clonotype. The chain combines TRBV11-2 with TRBJ2-7; D not resolved. V dropped 3 bases and J dropped 6 bases, with 6 bases sitting between them. Germline V gives CDR1 SGHAT, CDR2 FQNNGV. This CDR3 contains 11 residues. The CDR3 protein is CASSFTSEQYF. As DNA, the CDR3 is TGTGCCAGCAGCTTTACGAGCGAGCAGTACTTC.

This clonotype occurred many times. The chain combines TRBV7-9 with TRBJ2-3, with TRBD1 matching over 9 bases. Germline V gives CDR1 SEHNR, CDR2 FQNEAQ (reference sequence). This CDR3 spans 19 amino acids. The J segment lost 6 bases and the V segment lost 5 bases, leaving 21 bases of the junction unmatched. CDR3 loop: CASSGGRQGELRGVDTQYF. The CDR3 DNA reads as TGTGCCAGCAGCGGCGGCAGACAGGGGGAACTGCGCGGTGTGGATACGCAGTATTTT. Variable domain in full (rest from reference TRBV7-9 and TRBJ2-3): DTGVSQNPRHKITKRGQNVTFRCDPISEHNRLYWYRQTLGQGPEFLTYFQNEAQLEKSRLLSDRFSAERPKGSFSTLEIQRTEQGDSAMYLCASSGGRQGELRGVDTQYFGPGTRLTVL.

V and J are TRBV19 and TRBJ2-3; weak D call: TRBD1 (5 bases). The CDR3 is 16 residues long. Germline assignment: CDR1 LNHDA and CDR2 SQIVND (reference sequence). V lost 3 bases to trimming and J lost 4 bases, with 17 bases between them. CDR3 bases: TGTGCCAGTAGTATCGGCAGGGCTTATTCGGCAGATACGCAGTATTTT. Encoded protein: CASSIGRAYSADTQYF. Full variable domain (outside the CDR3, taken from reference TRBV19 and TRBJ2-3): DGGITQSPKYLFRKEGQNVTLSCEQNLNHDAMYWYRQDPGQGLRLIYYSQIVNDFQKGDIAEGYSVSREKKESFPLTVTSAQKNPTAFYLCASSIGRAYSADTQYFGPGTRLTVL.

This clonotype was counted many times. V is TRBV5-1 and J is TRBJ1-3; TRBD1 might be the D (6 bases). The CDR3 is made up of 14 amino acids. Per the germline V gene, CDR1 is SGHRS and CDR2 is YFSETQ. Trimming cost V 4 bases and J 5 bases, with 13 bases left between them. The CDR3: CASSPGTLRNTIYF. The CDR3 coding sequence is TGCGCCAGCAGCCCTGGGACACTCAGAAACACCATATATTTT. The whole variable domain, remainder taken from reference TRBV5-1 and TRBJ1-3, is KAGVTQTPRYLIKTRGQQVTLSCSPISGHRSVSWYQQTPGQGLQFLFEYFSETQRNKGNFPGRFSGRQFSNSRSEMNVSTLELGDSALYLCASSPGTLRNTIYFGEGSWLTVV.

The table lists this clonotype with a few counts. The rearrangement links TRBV20-1 to TRBJ1-2, with TRBD1 matching 8 bases. Trimming cost V 0 bases and J 0 bases; bases outside gene matches: 3. CDR1 is DFQATT, CDR2 SNEGSKA, per germline (reference sequence). The CDR3 contains 15 residues. CDR3 nucleotides: TGCAGTGCTAGAGATGCACAGGGGGCTAACTATGGCTACACCTTC. This translates into CSARDAQGANYGYTF.

The table lists this clonotype with a few counts. This chain links TRBV29-1 with TRBJ1-1; D gene unclear. Germline-derived CDR1 and CDR2 are SQVTM and ANQGSEA. Deletions cut 4 bases from V and 3 bases from J, with 6 bases between. The CDR3 consists of 11 residues. CDR3 loop: CSVGQDTEAFF. Written as DNA, the CDR3 is TGCAGCGTTGGGCAGGACACTGAAGCTTTCTTT.

The CDR3 spells CASSPVEDTQYF. The CDR3 DNA reads as TGTGCCAGCAGCCCAGTGGAAGATACGCAGTATTTT. V usage is TRBV9 and J usage is TRBJ2-3; D unclear. V was clipped by 4 bases and J by 5 bases, with 8 bases between them. This CDR3 region has 12 residues. Looked up from germline, CDR1 is SGDLS and CDR2 is YYNGEE.

This clonotype was observed a few times. V gene TRBV12-5 combines with J gene TRBJ2-5; no definite D call. Germline loops: CDR1 LGHNT, CDR2 FRNRAP. This CDR3 has 12 amino acids. Trimming pared 2 bases from V and 5 bases from J, leaving 6 bases between. CDR3 sequence: CASGLRPETQYF. The CDR3 DNA follows: TGTGCTAGTGGTTTGCGGCCGGAGACCCAGTACTTC.

The rearrangement links TRBV15 to TRBJ1-5; D gene unclear. Germline CDR1 LNHNV, CDR2 YYDKDF (reference sequence). Trimming took off 0 bases at V and 4 bases at J, with 7 bases between the two ends. The CDR3 extends over 14 amino acids. The chain's CDR3 is CATSRDRLNQPQHF. The CDR3 DNA reads as TGTGCCACCAGCAGAGATCGGCTTAATCAGCCCCAGCATTTT.

V is TRBV29-1 and J is TRBJ2-7; 7 bases align to TRBD1. The CDR3 contains 15 residues. The germline CDR1 and CDR2 sequences are SQVTM and ANQGSEA. After removal of 6 bases from V and 5 bases from J, the junction contained 16 bases not matched to a gene. For the CDR3, the DNA is TGCAGCGTGGAACACTCGACAGGGTCTAGCCACGAGCAGTACTTC. Residues: CSVEHSTGSSHEQYF.

This clonotype has only a few counts. The CDR3 DNA reads TGTGCCATCAGCGCCGGGACAGTTTCCTACGAGCAGTACTTC. It yields the protein CAISAGTVSYEQYF. The gene calls are TRBV10-3 and TRBJ2-7; TRBD1 matches at 7 bases. Germline trimming cut 6 bases from V and 1 base from J; bases unmatched to any gene: 6. The CDR3 covers 14 residues. Germline V gene data show CDR1 as ENHRY and CDR2 as SYGVKD.

In this sample, this clonotype turned up many times. The chain combines TRBV7-9 with TRBJ1-6; maybe TRBD1 (5 bases). CDR3 length: 16 amino acids. Per germline, CDR1 SEHNR and CDR2 FQNEAQ (reference sequence). Trimming stripped 1 base from V and 8 bases from J, with 15 bases between. The DNA of the CDR3 is TGTGCCAGCAGCTTAGAGAGAGGACACTCGGATTCACCCCTCCACTTT. Its protein is CASSLERGHSDSPLHF.

This clonotype was detected many times. A read error may produce the germline difference seen at one junction end. J is TRBJ1-2 and V is TRBV3-1; no definite D call. Germline loops: CDR1 LGHDT, CDR2 YNNKEL (reference sequence). The CDR3 sequence is 13 residues long. The CDR3 DNA reads TGTGCCAGCAGCCAAGATATCGCGACTAGGAGTTTCTTC. Encoded protein: CASSQDIATRSFF.